This T cell receptor (beta chain) was observed in a study of shared clonotypes between healthy human individuals. Whole-study findings and limits: Across subsets, estimated richness was generally greater for naive than for memory populations. Clonotypes shared by all four sorted-subset donors had higher generation probabilities than non-shared clonotypes.

Terminally differentiated effector memory CD45RA+ cells were excluded from the naive CD8 cells, which were CD45RO-negative and positively selected for CCR7. Original handling: For the immunoSEQ data, sequences were junction-only without quality scores, so filtering differed. Assay used: immunoSEQ multiplex PCR; TCRdb lists only in-frame clones, some missing. D and trimming come from the DNA, and the V and J calls and clone size come from that table. The sample shows some 1,900,000 clones, approximately 94% of them seen only once. On this clone: Its target is unknown.

This clonotype was obtained from a man aged 18 to 35 in good health. The sequenced sample was naive CD8+ T cells sorted from blood.

The CDR3 loop reads CASGEGRGGDTEAFF. The CDR3, as DNA: TGTGCCAGCGGCGAGGGGAGGGGCGGTGACACTGAAGCTTTCTTT. The J gene is TRBJ1-1, the V gene TRBV7-9; tentative D call: TRBD1 (5 bases). Germline CDR1 is SEHNR and CDR2 is FQNEAQ (reference sequence). This CDR3 is 15 amino acids long. Trimming stripped 8 bases from V and 3 bases from J, with 19 bases between.